One and the same sample provided the 26 T cell receptor beta chains below, sequenced in a study of T cells of healthy individuals (dated by TCRdb to the late 2010s). Receptor amplification or capture employed 5' RACE. The data were produced on an Illumina MiSeq. The public sequencing data were trimmed at Q25 with fastp and processed into clonotypes with MiXCR by TCRdb, which kept only in-frame beta chains. For every CDR3 protein sequence, its rows merge into one entry that carries the most common genes and DNA. The sample has tens of thousands of distinct CDR3 sequences on record, 5% of them singletons. 6.5% to 8% of the sample rests with the top ten. The receptors were gathered from a female donor in good health.

This clonotype has ten or more counts. The J gene is TRBJ2-7, the V gene TRBV5-1, with D unresolved. Germline-derived CDR1 and CDR2 are SGHRS and YFSETQ. This CDR3 has 15 residues. V was clipped by 3 bases and J by 2 bases, with 15 bases between them. CDR3 nucleotide sequence: TGCGCCAGCAGCTCGATCGGTCGCTTACCCTACGAGCAGTACTTC. Residues: CASSSIGRLPYEQYF.

In this sample, this clonotype turned up a few times. The chain recombines TRBV20-1 with TRBJ2-1, with 7 bases identical to TRBD2. Trimming at V came to 0 bases and at J to 3 bases, leaving 8 bases not matched to a gene. CDR1 is DFQATT and CDR2 is SNEGSKA in the germline V gene (reference sequence). The CDR3 has 16 residues. CDR3 loop: CSARDVASGGYNEQFF. The CDR3 DNA is TGCAGTGCTAGAGATGTCGCTAGCGGCGGCTACAATGAGCAGTTCTTC.

In this sample, this clonotype turned up many times. The chain has TRBV27 and TRBJ2-3; TRBD2 might be the D (6 bases). Trimming took 3 bases from V and 6 from J, leaving 13 bases between them. Germline CDR1 reads MNHEY; CDR2 reads SMNVEV (reference sequence). This CDR3 has 14 residues. CDR3 sequence (DNA): TGTGCCAGCAGTTTTGAGGGAGGCCCGGATACGCAGTATTTT. Its translation: CASSFEGGPDTQYF.

This clonotype was recorded at least ten times. CDR3 in amino acids: CASSLSFGFSSNSPLHF. The CDR3 DNA sequence: TGTGCCAGCAGCTTAAGTTTTGGGTTTTCTAGTAATTCACCCCTCCACTTT. The chain is built from TRBV7-8 and TRBJ1-6; D call uncertain. The germline gives CDR1 SGHVS, CDR2 FQNEAQ. The CDR3 sequence is 17 residues long. V was cut by 2 bases and J by 6 bases, with 17 bases left in between. The entire variable domain, with the rest obtained from reference TRBV7-8 and TRBJ1-6, is as follows: GAGVSQSPRYKVAKRGQDVALRCDPISGHVSLFWYQQALGQGPEFLTYFQNEAQLDKSGLPSDRFFAERPEGSVSTLKIQRTQQEDSAVYLCASSLSFGFSSNSPLHFGNGTRLTVT.

J is TRBJ1-1 and V is TRBV7-9, with 8 bases lining up with TRBD1. The length of the CDR3 is 14 residues. Germline V lookup: CDR1 SEHNR, CDR2 FQNEAQ (reference sequence). After removal of 1 base from V and 7 bases from J, the junction contained 5 bases not matched to a gene. The DNA of the CDR3 is TGTGCCAGCAGCTTAGTTGGCAGGGGGCATGAAGCTTTCTTT. This codes for CASSLVGRGHEAFF. The full variable domain, rest sourced from reference TRBV7-9 and TRBJ1-1, is DTGVSQNPRHKITKRGQNVTFRCDPISEHNRLYWYRQTLGQGPEFLTYFQNEAQLEKSRLLSDRFSAERPKGSFSTLEIQRTEQGDSAMYLCASSLVGRGHEAFFGQGTRLTVV.

This clonotype showed up many times. The chain couples TRBV6-2 or TRBV6-3 to TRBJ2-1, with 10 bases identical to TRBD2. There are 21 residues in the CDR3. Trimming took 5 bases from V and 2 from J; bases not matched to a gene: 21. Germline-derived CDR1 and CDR2 are MNHEY and SVGEGT. CDR3 residues: CASSPGSRGLATLGAYNEQFF. Here the CDR3 DNA reads TGTGCCAGCAGTCCCGGTTCCCGGGGACTAGCGACCCTAGGGGCCTACAATGAGCAGTTCTTC.

This clonotype was picked up a small number of times. The chain combines TRBV28 with TRBJ2-1, with 7 bases matching TRBD1. V gave up 7 bases and J gave up 7 bases; unmatched junction bases: 16. Germline assignment: CDR1 MDHEN and CDR2 SYDVKM. The CDR3 has 16 amino acids. The CDR3 region has the DNA TGTGCCAGCACCCCGGGACAGACAACTCCTGTGAATGAGCAGTTCTTC. It specifies CASTPGQTTPVNEQFF.

At least ten counts were recorded for this clonotype. The rearrangement uses TRBV7-2 and TRBJ2-5, with D unresolved. This CDR3 is 12 amino acids long. V shed 5 bases and J shed 2 bases, with 6 bases lying between them. CDR1 is SGHTA and CDR2 is FQGNSA in the germline V gene. The DNA of the CDR3 is TGTGCCAGCAGCCGAGCACAAGAGACCCAGTACTTC. Translation: CASSRAQETQYF.

This chain connects TRBV2 to TRBJ2-3; weak D call: TRBD2 (7 bases). Germline lookup yields CDR1 SNHLY and CDR2 FYNNEI. The V end lost 6 bases, the J end lost 13 bases, and 17 bases lay between the germline ends. This CDR3 is built from 12 residues. Here the CDR3 reads CASRSGTSIEYF. The CDR3 DNA sequence: TGTGCCAGCAGGAGCGGGACATCAATAGAGTATTTT.

This clonotype came up many times. The chain uses TRBV7-9 and TRBJ2-2; a weak D match, TRBD2 (5 bases). Germline values: CDR1 SEHNR, CDR2 FQNEAQ (reference sequence). V shed 5 bases and J shed 6 bases, with 16 bases lying between them. The CDR3 contains 15 residues. Here the CDR3 reads CASSQPRWGAGELFF. The CDR3 region has the DNA TGTGCCAGCAGCCAACCAAGATGGGGAGCCGGGGAGCTGTTTTTT.

This chain uses TRBV20-1 with TRBJ2-3, with TRBD1 matching 12 bases. V was clipped by 5 bases and J by 5 bases; unmatched bases: 17. CDR3 length: 18 residues. Per germline, CDR1 DFQATT and CDR2 SNEGSKA (reference sequence). The CDR3 nucleotides read TGCAGTGCTCCAAAGGGGACAGGGGGCGCGATCCGAGGAGATACGCAGTATTTT. This sequence encodes CSAPKGTGGAIRGDTQYF.

This clonotype was seen at least ten times. The chain carries TRBV11-1 and TRBJ2-7; D not resolved. The CDR3 has 15 amino acids. V shed 1 base and J shed 2 bases, with 12 bases lying between them. Germline V lookup: CDR1 SGHAT, CDR2 FQDESV (reference sequence). This chain's CDR3 is CASSLVNRGAYEQYF. The DNA for the CDR3 is TGTGCCAGCAGCTTAGTGAATCGAGGTGCCTACGAGCAGTACTTC.

This clonotype was counted ten times or more. The chain has TRBV14 and TRBJ2-7; 10 bases agree with TRBD2. V shed 2 bases, J shed 2 bases, and the junction held 6 bases outside the gene matches. This CDR3 spans 16 amino acids. Germline lookup yields CDR1 SGHDN and CDR2 FVKESK. This CDR3 reads CASSQSSGRFTYEQYF. The CDR3 region has the DNA TGTGCCAGCAGCCAAAGTAGCGGGAGGTTCACCTACGAGCAGTACTTC. Supplemented by reference TRBV14 and TRBJ2-7, the full variable domain reads EAGVTQFPSHSVIEKGQTVTLRCDPISGHDNLYWYRRVMGKEIKFLLHFVKESKQDESGMPNNRFLAERTGGTYSTLKVQPAELEDSGVYFCASSQSSGRFTYEQYFGPGTRLTVT.

This clonotype occurred a few times. The rearrangement links TRBV6-2 or TRBV6-3 to TRBJ2-7; the D gene is possibly TRBD1 (5 bases). The CDR3 is 13 residues long. V was pared by 2 bases and J by 7 bases, with 12 bases between. CDR1 is MNHEY, CDR2 SVGEGT, per germline. The CDR3 nucleotides are TGTGCCAGCAGTTACATGGACAAGATAGAGCAGTACTTC. Amino acids: CASSYMDKIEQYF.

This clonotype appeared many times. The genes are TRBV5-1 and TRBJ2-3, with D possibly being TRBD1 (6 bases). Trimming stripped 3 bases from V and 3 bases from J, with 11 bases between. Germline-derived CDR1 and CDR2 are SGHRS and YFSETQ. The CDR3 spans 14 residues. CDR3 amino acids: CASSYSRGTDTQYF. In DNA, the CDR3 is TGCGCCAGCAGCTACTCTAGGGGGACAGATACGCAGTATTTT.

This clonotype has a count of ten or more. J is TRBJ1-5 and V is TRBV28; D is ambiguous. The CDR3 consists of 12 residues. V dropped 5 bases and J dropped 6 bases, with 8 bases sitting between them. CDR1 is MDHEN, CDR2 SYDVKM, per germline. CDR3 amino acids: CASSRGIQPQHF. CDR3 DNA sequence: TGTGCCAGCAGTCGAGGTATTCAGCCCCAGCATTTT.

In its sample, this clonotype was seen many times. This chain uses TRBV2 with TRBJ1-1; D not resolved. The CDR3 has 11 amino acids. The V gene's germline CDR1 is SNHLY and CDR2 FYNNEI. V was shortened by 7 bases and J by 7 bases, with 10 bases between the two germline ends. In nucleotides, the CDR3 is TGTGCCAGCACCGAGAGATATGAAGCTTTCTTT. This encodes CASTERYEAFF.

In its sample, this clonotype was seen a few times. The chain recombines TRBV18 with TRBJ2-3; tentatively, D is TRBD1 (6 bases). Between the trimmed V and J ends, which lost 5 bases and 1 base, there was a span of 16 bases. The CDR3 is 16 amino acids. The germline V gene encodes CDR1 KGHSH and CDR2 LQKENI. In DNA, the CDR3 is TGTGCCAGCTCAAAATTCGGACAGAGCGGCACAGATACGCAGTATTTT. The encoded protein is CASSKFGQSGTDTQYF.

This clonotype was counted at least ten times. The V and J genes are TRBV28 and TRBJ1-1; TRBD1 is a possible D gene (5 bases). CDR3 length: 13 amino acids. The V end lost 8 bases, the J end lost 4 bases, and 14 bases lay between the germline ends. Germline CDR1 MDHEN, CDR2 SYDVKM. Here the CDR3 DNA reads TGTGCCAGCCTCTTCCGGCAGGGCACTGAAGCTTTCTTT. Amino acid sequence: CASLFRQGTEAFF. The full variable domain, rest sourced from reference TRBV28 and TRBJ1-1, is DVKVTQSSRYLVKRTGEKVFLECVQDMDHENMFWYRQDPGLGLRLIYFSYDVKMKEKGDIPEGYSVSREKKERFSLILESASTNQTSMYLCASLFRQGTEAFFGQGTRLTVV.

Only a few counts were recorded for this clonotype. The gene calls are TRBV18 and TRBJ2-2, with 8 bases aligning to TRBD2. In germline, CDR1 is KGHSH, CDR2 LQKENI. V was pared by 6 bases and J by 7 bases, with 7 bases of the junction left unmatched. The CDR3 covers 14 residues. CDR3 bases: TGTGCCAGCTCTAAGCGGGAGCCCAACGGGGAGCTGTTTTTT. As protein: CASSKREPNGELFF.

This clonotype was detected many times. This chain links TRBV11-1 with TRBJ2-1; 12 nucleotides align to TRBD2. Trimming removed 4 bases from V and 5 bases from J; junction bases left unmatched: 12. Per the germline V gene, CDR1 is SGHAT and CDR2 is FQDESV (reference sequence). This CDR3 region has 18 residues. CDR3: CASSSALQTSGSHNEQFF. The CDR3 DNA is TGTGCCAGCAGCTCGGCGTTACAGACTAGCGGGAGCCACAATGAGCAGTTCTTC.

This clonotype was recorded at least ten times. This chain connects TRBV29-1 to TRBJ1-1, with TRBD1 identical over 8 bases. The trim removed 3 bases at V and 1 base at J, leaving 4 bases unmatched. Germline V lookup: CDR1 SQVTM, CDR2 ANQGSEA. The CDR3 runs 14 residues. The CDR3 region is CSVDGQGWNTEAFF. The CDR3 DNA is TGCAGCGTTGATGGACAGGGCTGGAACACTGAAGCTTTCTTT. Drawing the rest from reference TRBV29-1 and TRBJ1-1, the complete variable domain is SAVISQKPSRDICQRGTSLTIQCQVDSQVTMMFWYRQQPGQSLTLIATANQGSEATYESGFVIDKFPISRPNLTFSTLTVSNMSPEDSSIYLCSVDGQGWNTEAFFGQGTRLTVV.

This clonotype was seen more than once but under ten times. CDR3 region: CASSLPGASSYNEQFF. CDR3 in DNA: TGTGCCAGTAGTCTACCGGGGGCGAGCTCCTACAATGAGCAGTTCTTC. V is TRBV19 and J is TRBJ2-1; D is tentatively TRBD1 or TRBD2 (6 bases each). Trimming stripped 5 bases from V and 0 bases from J, with 14 bases between. This CDR3 region has 16 residues. Germline CDR1 and CDR2: LNHDA and SQIVND (reference sequence).

This clonotype has at least ten counts. This chain uses TRBV9 with TRBJ2-5; D could derive from TRBD1 or TRBD2 (5 bases each). This CDR3 has 14 residues. V was shortened by 4 bases and J by 6 bases, with 16 bases between the two germline ends. Germline lookup yields CDR1 SGDLS and CDR2 YYNGEE. CDR3 sequence: CASSPGKGVKTQYF. The CDR3 DNA reads as TGTGCCAGCAGCCCCGGGAAAGGGGTGAAGACCCAGTACTTC.

The rearrangement uses TRBV11-2 and TRBJ2-7; 8 bases map to TRBD1. CDR3 length: 15 amino acids. V lost 5 bases to trimming and J lost 4 bases; unmatched junction nucleotides: 10. CDR1 and CDR2 from the germline V gene are SGHAT and FQNNGV. The CDR3 bases are TGTGCCAGCAGCCCCGGGACAGGCCCTTTATACGAGCAGTACTTC. Its protein product is CASSPGTGPLYEQYF. Together with reference TRBV11-2 and TRBJ2-7, the CDR3 gives the full variable domain: EAGVAQSPRYKIIEKRQSVAFWCNPISGHATLYWYQQILGQGPKLLIQFQNNGVVDDSQLPKDRFSAERLKGVDSTLKIQPAKLEDSAVYLCASSPGTGPLYEQYFGPGTRLTVT.

This clonotype was counted at least ten times. This sequence joins TRBV6-5 and TRBJ2-3; 14 nucleotides align to TRBD2. The trim removed 0 bases at V and 5 bases at J, leaving 7 bases unmatched. The germline V gene has CDR1 MNHEY and CDR2 SVGAGI. The CDR3 totals 18 residues. In DNA form, the CDR3 reads TGTGCCAGCAGTTACTCCGGGGGACTAGCGGGAGATAGAGATACGCAGTATTTT. Amino acids: CASSYSGGLAGDRDTQYF.